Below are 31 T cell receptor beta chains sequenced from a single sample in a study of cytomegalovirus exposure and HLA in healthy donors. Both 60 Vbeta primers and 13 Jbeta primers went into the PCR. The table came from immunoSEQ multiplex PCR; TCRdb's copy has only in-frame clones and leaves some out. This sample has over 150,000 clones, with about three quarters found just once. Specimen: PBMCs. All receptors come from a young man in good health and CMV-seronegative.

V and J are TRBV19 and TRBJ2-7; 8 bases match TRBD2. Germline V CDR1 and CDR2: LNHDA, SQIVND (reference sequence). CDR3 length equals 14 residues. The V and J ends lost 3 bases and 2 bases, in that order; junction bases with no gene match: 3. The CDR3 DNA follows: TGTGCCAGTAGTATGCTAGCGGGCCCCTACGAGCAGTACTTC. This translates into CASSMLAGPYEQYF. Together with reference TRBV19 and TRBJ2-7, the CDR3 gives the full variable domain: DGGITQSPKYLFRKEGQNVTLSCEQNLNHDAMYWYRQDPGQGLRLIYYSQIVNDFQKGDIAEGYSVSREKKESFPLTVTSAQKNPTAFYLCASSMLAGPYEQYFGPGTRLTVT.

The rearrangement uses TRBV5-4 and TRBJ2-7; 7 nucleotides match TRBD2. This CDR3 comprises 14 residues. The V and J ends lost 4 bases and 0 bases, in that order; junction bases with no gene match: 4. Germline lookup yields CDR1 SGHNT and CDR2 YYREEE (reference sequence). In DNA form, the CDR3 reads TGTGCCAGCAGCCCTGGGACTATCTCCTACGAGCAGTACTTC. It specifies CASSPGTISYEQYF.

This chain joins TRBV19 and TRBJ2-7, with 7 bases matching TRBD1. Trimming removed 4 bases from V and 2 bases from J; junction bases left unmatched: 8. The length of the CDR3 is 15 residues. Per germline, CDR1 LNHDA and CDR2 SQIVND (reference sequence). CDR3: CASSSTGTDAYEQYF. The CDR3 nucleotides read TGTGCCAGTAGTAGCACCGGGACAGATGCCTACGAGCAGTACTTC.

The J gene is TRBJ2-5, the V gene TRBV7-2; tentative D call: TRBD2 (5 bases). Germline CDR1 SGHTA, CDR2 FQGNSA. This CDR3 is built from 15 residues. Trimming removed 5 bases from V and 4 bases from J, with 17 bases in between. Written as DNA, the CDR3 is TGTGCCAGCAGCGCTCCACTAGGGATGGGAGAGACCCAGTACTTC. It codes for CASSAPLGMGETQYF.

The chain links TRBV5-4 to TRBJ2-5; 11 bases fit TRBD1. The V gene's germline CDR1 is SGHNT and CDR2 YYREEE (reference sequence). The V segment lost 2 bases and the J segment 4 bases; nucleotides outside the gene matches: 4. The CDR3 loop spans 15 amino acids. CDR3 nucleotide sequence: TGTGCCAGCAGCTTTCGGACAGGGGGCCGAGAGACCCAGTACTTC. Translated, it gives CASSFRTGGRETQYF.

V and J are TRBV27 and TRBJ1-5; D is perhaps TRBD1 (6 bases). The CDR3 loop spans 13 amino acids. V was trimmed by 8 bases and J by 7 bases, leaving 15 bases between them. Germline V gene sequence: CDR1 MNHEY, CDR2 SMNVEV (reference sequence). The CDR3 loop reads CASARGAWQPQHF. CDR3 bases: TGTGCCAGCGCTCGGGGGGCGTGGCAGCCCCAGCATTTT.

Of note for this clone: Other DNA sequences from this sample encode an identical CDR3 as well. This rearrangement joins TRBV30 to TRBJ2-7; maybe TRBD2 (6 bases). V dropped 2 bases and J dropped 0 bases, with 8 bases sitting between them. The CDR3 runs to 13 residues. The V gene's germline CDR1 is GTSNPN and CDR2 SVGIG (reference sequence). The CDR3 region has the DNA TGTGCCTGGAGTCCCGGGGGCTCCTACGAGCAGTACTTC. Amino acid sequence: CAWSPGGSYEQYF. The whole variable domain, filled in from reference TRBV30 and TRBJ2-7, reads SQTIHQWPATLVQPVGSPLSLECTVEGTSNPNLYWYRQAAGRGLQLLFYSVGIGQISSEVPQNLSASRPQDRQFILSSKKLLLSDSGFYLCAWSPGGSYEQYFGPGTRLTVT.

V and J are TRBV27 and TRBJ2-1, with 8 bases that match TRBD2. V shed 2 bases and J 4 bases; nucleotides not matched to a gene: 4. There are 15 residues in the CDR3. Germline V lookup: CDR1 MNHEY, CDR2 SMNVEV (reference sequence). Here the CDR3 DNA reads TGTGCCAGCAGTTTAGCATCGGGGGGGTACAATGAGCAGTTCTTC. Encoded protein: CASSLASGGYNEQFF.

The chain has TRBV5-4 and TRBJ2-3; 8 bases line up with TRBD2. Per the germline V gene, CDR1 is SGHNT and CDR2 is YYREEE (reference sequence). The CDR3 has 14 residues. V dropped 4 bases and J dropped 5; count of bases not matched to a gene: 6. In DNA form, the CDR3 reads TGTGCCAGCAGCGGAGGACTAGCTGGAGATACGCAGTATTTT. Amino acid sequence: CASSGGLAGDTQYF.

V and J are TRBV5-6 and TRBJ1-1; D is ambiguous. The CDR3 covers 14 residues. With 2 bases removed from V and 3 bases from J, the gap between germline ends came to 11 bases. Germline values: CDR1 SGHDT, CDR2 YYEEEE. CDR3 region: CASSLTTGYTEAFF. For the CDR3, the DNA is TGTGCCAGCAGCTTAACGACTGGATACACTGAAGCTTTCTTT.

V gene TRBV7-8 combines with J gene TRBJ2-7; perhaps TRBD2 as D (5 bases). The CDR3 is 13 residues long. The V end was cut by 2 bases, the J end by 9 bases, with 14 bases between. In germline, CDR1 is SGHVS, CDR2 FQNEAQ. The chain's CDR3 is CASSLNQEVAQYF. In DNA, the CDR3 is TGTGCCAGCAGCTTAAACCAGGAGGTTGCGCAGTACTTC. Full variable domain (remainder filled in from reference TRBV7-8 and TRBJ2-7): GAGVSQSPRYKVAKRGQDVALRCDPISGHVSLFWYQQALGQGPEFLTYFQNEAQLDKSGLPSDRFFAERPEGSVSTLKIQRTQQEDSAVYLCASSLNQEVAQYFGPGTRLTVT.

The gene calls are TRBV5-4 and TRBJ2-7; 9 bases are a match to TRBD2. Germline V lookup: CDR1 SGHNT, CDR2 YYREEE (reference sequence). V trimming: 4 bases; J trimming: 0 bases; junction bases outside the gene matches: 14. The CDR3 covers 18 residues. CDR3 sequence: CASSPPVIAGASSYEQYF. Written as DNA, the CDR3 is TGTGCCAGCAGCCCCCCGGTAATAGCGGGGGCGAGCTCCTACGAGCAGTACTTC.

CDR3: CASSYNRGDGYTF. DNA for the CDR3: TGTGCCAGCAGTTACAACAGGGGAGATGGCTACACCTTC. The rearrangement joins TRBV6-5 to TRBJ1-2; 7 nucleotides agree with TRBD1. This CDR3 is 13 amino acids long. Germline assignment: CDR1 MNHEY and CDR2 SVGAGI. Trimming cost V 2 bases and J 6 bases; bases outside gene matches: 3.

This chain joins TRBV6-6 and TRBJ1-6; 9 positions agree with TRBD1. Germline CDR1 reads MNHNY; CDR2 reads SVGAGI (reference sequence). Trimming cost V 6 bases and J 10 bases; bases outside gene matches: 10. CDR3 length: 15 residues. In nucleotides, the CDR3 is TGTGCCAGCAGCCACAGGGGGCGCCTCGGATCACCCCTCCACTTT. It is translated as CASSHRGRLGSPLHF.

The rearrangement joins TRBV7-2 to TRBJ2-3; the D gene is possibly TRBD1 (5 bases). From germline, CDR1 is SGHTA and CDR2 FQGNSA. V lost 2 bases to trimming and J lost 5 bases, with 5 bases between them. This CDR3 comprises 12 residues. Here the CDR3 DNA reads TGTGCCAGCAGCTTAACAGGAGATACGCAGTATTTT. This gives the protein CASSLTGDTQYF.

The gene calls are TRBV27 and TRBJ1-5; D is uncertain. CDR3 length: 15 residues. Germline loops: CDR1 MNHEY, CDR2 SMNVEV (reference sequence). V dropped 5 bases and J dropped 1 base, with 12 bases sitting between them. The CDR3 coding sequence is TGTGCCAGCAGTCCCTCGGCCGGGAGCAATCAGCCCCAGCATTTT. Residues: CASSPSAGSNQPQHF.

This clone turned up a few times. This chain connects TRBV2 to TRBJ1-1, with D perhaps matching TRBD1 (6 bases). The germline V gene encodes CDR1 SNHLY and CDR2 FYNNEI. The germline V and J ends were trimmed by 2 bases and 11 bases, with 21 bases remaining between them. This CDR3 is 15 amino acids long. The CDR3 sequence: CASSETPGTRSSAFF. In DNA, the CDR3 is TGTGCCAGCAGTGAAACCCCAGGGACAAGGTCGTCGGCTTTCTTT.

CDR3 in DNA: TGTGCCAGCAGCTTGGGGGGGGGAGGCTACACCTTC. It specifies CASSLGGGGYTF. The V call is TRBV5-4, the J call TRBJ1-2, with D maybe TRBD1 (5 bases). In germline, CDR1 is SGHNT, CDR2 YYREEE (reference sequence). V lost 0 bases and J lost 8, with 8 bases in between. The CDR3 length is 12 residues.

The CDR3, as DNA: TGCAGGGCCGGAGGGGCGGATACGCAGTATTTT. This sequence encodes CRAGGADTQYF. The rearrangement joins TRBV20-1 to TRBJ2-3; D is perhaps TRBD2 (6 bases). The CDR3 extends over 11 amino acids. Germline V gives CDR1 DFQATT, CDR2 SNEGSKA (reference sequence).

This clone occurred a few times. The CDR3 DNA follows: TGTGCCAGCTCACGACCGGGACTAGCGGGCGAGCAGTACTTC. Translated: CASSRPGLAGEQYF. The rearrangement joins TRBV18 to TRBJ2-7; 12 bases match TRBD2. The CDR3 contains 14 residues. Germline lookup yields CDR1 KGHSH and CDR2 LQKENI. The V gene end was trimmed by 4 bases and the J gene end by 6 bases; junction bases not matched to a gene: 4. Based on the CDR3 plus reference TRBV18 and TRBJ2-7, the full variable domain is NAGVMQNPRHLVRRRGQEARLRCSPMKGHSHVYWYRQLPEEGLKFMVYLQKENIIDESGMPKERFSAEFPKEGPSILRIQQVVRGDSAAYFCASSRPGLAGEQYFGPGTRLTVT.

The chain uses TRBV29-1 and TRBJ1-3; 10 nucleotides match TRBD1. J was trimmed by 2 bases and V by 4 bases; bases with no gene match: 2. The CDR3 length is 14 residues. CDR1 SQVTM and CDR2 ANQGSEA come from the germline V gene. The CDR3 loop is CSVGGTGAGNTIYF. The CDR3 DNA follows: TGCAGCGTTGGGGGGACAGGGGCTGGAAACACCATATATTTT.

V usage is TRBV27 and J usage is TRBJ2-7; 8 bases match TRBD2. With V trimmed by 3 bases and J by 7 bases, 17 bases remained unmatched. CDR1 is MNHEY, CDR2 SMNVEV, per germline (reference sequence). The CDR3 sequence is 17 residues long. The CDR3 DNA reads TGTGCCAGCAGTTTCAGAGGGCGGGAGGCCCCCGGGGGGGAGCAGTACTTC. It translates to CASSFRGREAPGGEQYF.

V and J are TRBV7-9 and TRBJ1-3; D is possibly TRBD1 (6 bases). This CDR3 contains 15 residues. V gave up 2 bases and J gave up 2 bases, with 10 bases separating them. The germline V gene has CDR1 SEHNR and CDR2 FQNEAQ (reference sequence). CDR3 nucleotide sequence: TGTGCCAGCAGCTTAACGGACAGTGCTGGAAACACCATATATTTT. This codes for CASSLTDSAGNTIYF.

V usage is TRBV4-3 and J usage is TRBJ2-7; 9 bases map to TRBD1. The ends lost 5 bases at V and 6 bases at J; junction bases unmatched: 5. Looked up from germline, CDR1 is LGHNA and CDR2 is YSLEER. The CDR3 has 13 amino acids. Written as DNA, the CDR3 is TGCGCCAGCAGCGACAGGGGGGTTAGCGAGCAGTACTTC. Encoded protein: CASSDRGVSEQYF.

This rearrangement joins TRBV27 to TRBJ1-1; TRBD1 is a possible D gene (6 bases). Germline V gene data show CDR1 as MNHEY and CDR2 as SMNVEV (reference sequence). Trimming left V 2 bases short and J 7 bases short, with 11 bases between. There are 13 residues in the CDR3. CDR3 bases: TGTGCCAGCAGTTTAGGAGGGGGGGGTGAAGCTTTCTTT. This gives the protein CASSLGGGGEAFF.

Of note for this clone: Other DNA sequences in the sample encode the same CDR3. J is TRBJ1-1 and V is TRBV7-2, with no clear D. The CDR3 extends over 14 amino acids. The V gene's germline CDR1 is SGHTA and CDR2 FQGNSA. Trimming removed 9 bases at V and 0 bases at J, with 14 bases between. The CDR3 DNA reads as TGTGCCAGTAGCGATGGACTGCTGAACACTGAAGCTTTCTTT. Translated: CASSDGLLNTEAFF.

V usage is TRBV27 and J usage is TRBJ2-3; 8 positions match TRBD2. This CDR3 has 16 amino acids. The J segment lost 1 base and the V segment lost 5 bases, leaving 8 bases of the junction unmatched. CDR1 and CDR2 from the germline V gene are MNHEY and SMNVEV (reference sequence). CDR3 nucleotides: TGTGCCAGCAGTATCCTCAGCGGGAGTGGCACAGATACGCAGTATTTT. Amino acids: CASSILSGSGTDTQYF.

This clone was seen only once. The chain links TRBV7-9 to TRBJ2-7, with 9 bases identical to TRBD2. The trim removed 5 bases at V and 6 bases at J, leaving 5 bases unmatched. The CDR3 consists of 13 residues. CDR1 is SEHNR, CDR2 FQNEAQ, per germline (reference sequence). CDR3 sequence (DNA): TGTGCCAGCAGCGAACTAGCGGGTGGCGAGCAGTACTTC. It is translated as CASSELAGGEQYF. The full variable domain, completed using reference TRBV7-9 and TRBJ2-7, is DTGVSQNPRHKITKRGQNVTFRCDPISEHNRLYWYRQTLGQGPEFLTYFQNEAQLEKSRLLSDRFSAERPKGSFSTLEIQRTEQGDSAMYLCASSELAGGEQYFGPGTRLTVT.

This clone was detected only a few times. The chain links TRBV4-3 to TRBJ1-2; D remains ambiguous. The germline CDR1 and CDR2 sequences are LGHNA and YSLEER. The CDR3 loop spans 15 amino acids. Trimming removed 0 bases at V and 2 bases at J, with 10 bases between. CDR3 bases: TGCGCCAGCAGCCAAGACGCAGGATGGAACTATGGCTACACCTTC. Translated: CASSQDAGWNYGYTF.

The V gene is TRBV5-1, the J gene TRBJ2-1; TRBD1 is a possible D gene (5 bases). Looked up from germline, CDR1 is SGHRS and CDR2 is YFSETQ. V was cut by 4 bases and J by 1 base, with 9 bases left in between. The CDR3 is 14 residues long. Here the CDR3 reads CASSTDNSYNEQFF. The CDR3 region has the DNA TGCGCCAGCAGCACGGACAATTCCTACAATGAGCAGTTCTTC.

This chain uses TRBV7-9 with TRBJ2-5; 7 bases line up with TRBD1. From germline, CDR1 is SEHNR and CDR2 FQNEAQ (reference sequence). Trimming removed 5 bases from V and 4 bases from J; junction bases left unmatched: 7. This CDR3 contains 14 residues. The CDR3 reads CASSRGRNAETQYF. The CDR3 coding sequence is TGTGCCAGCAGCAGGGGGCGTAACGCAGAGACCCAGTACTTC. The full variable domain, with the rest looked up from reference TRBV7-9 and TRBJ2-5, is DTGVSQNPRHKITKRGQNVTFRCDPISEHNRLYWYRQTLGQGPEFLTYFQNEAQLEKSRLLSDRFSAERPKGSFSTLEIQRTEQGDSAMYLCASSRGRNAETQYFGPGTRLLVL.